A selection of T cell receptor beta chains follows, all from one sample in a study of cytomegalovirus exposure and HLA in healthy donors. The repertoire was sequenced with immunoSEQ multiplex PCR; TCRdb's copy has only in-frame clones and lacks some. Of about 200,000 clones in the sample, 82% were seen once. Sequencing used PBMCs. The source of these receptors is a man aged 40-50 years in good health and CMV-seropositive. Each CDR3 is given with its conserved first and last residue. D genes are given only for firm matches. Expanded clones get a size class; other rows say once, few or many, or leave the size out.

J gene,D gene,V gene,clone size,CDR3 protein,CDR3 DNA
TRBJ2-1,TRBD2,TRBV19,NA,CASSLGLAGYNEQFF,TGTGCCAGTAGCTTGGGACTAGCGGGCTACAATGAGCAGTTCTTC
TRBJ1-4,NA,TRBV2,NA,CASTDKGGRNEKLFF,TGTGCCAGCACGGACAAAGGAGGGAGAAATGAAAAACTGTTTTTT
TRBJ2-3,TRBD1,TRBV19,NA,CASSIETGVDTQYF,TGTGCCAGTAGTATAGAGACAGGGGTGGATACGCAGTATTTT
TRBJ1-3,NA,TRBV5-1,NA,CASSLYGDFGNTIYF,TGCGCCAGCAGCTTGTACGGGGATTTCGGCAACACCATATATTTT
TRBJ2-3,NA,TRBV11-2,NA,CASSLGHFTDTQYF,TGTGCCAGCAGCCTCGGACACTTCACAGATACGCAGTATTTT
TRBJ2-2,NA,TRBV27,NA,CASSFNFLNTGELFF,TGTGCCAGCAGTTTCAACTTCCTGAACACCGGGGAGCTGTTTTTT
TRBJ2-5,NA,TRBV9,once,CASSPSGGETQYF,TGTGCCAGCAGCCCCAGCGGTGGTGAGACCCAGTACTTC
TRBJ1-2,TRBD1,TRBV7-9,NA,CASSFHYRGDYGYTF,TGTGCCAGCAGCTTCCATTACAGGGGGGACTATGGCTACACCTTC
TRBJ1-3,NA,TRBV25-1,NA,CASSVTGTGNTIYF,TGTGCCAGCAGTGTGACAGGTACTGGAAACACCATATATTTT
TRBJ2-1,TRBD2,TRBV27,NA,CASSLGTSGNNEQFF,TGTGCCAGCAGTTTGGGGACTAGCGGAAACAATGAGCAGTTCTTC
TRBJ2-5,NA,TRBV5-1,NA,CASSLGLSYETQYF,TGCGCCAGCAGCTTGGGACTTAGTTACGAGACCCAGTACTTC
TRBJ1-4,TRBD1,TRBV27,once,CASSFYRGPNEKLFF,TGTGCCAGCAGTTTCTACAGGGGCCCTAATGAAAAACTGTTTTTT
TRBJ1-2,TRBD1,TRBV11-3,NA,CASSSAGTGIYGYTF,TGTGCCAGCAGCTCAGCCGGGACAGGCATCTATGGCTACACCTTC
TRBJ2-6,NA,TRBV9,NA,CASSVNRAGANVLTF,TGTGCCAGCAGCGTGAACAGGGCCGGGGCCAACGTCCTGACTTTC
TRBJ2-3,NA,TRBV27,NA,CASSLSPGTDTQYF,TGTGCCAGCAGTTTATCACCAGGGACAGATACGCAGTATTTT
TRBJ2-5,TRBD1,TRBV5-1,NA,CASSSTGETQYF,TGCGCCAGCAGCTCGACAGGGGAGACCCAGTACTTC
TRBJ2-1,TRBD1,TRBV28,NA,CASSVTGLEQFF,TGTGCCAGCAGTGTGACAGGGCTAGAGCAGTTCTTC
TRBJ1-3,NA,TRBV28,NA,CASSLGPADTIYF,TGTGCCAGCAGTTTAGGCCCCGCCGACACCATATATTTT
TRBJ2-5,NA,TRBV5-6,NA,CASQLAGKETQYF,TGTGCCAGCCAACTGGCGGGGAAAGAGACCCAGTACTTC
TRBJ2-5,TRBD2,TRBV5-6,NA,CASSPVGGETQYF,TGTGCCAGCAGCCCAGTGGGGGGGGAGACCCAGTACTTC
TRBJ2-3,NA,TRBV4-2,NA,CASSRNRMMTSTDTQYF,TGTGCCAGCAGCCGCAACAGGATGATGACTAGCACAGATACGCAGTATTTT
TRBJ2-3,TRBD1,TRBV14,NA,CASSLGQGYTDTQYF,TGTGCCAGCAGCCTGGGACAGGGGTACACAGATACGCAGTATTTT
TRBJ2-3,TRBD2,TRBV7-8,NA,CASSPRTSGIYTDTQYF,TGTGCCAGCAGCCCCCGGACTAGCGGAATCTACACAGATACGCAGTATTTT
TRBJ2-1,TRBD2,TRBV6-5,NA,CASSRSGRTYNEQFF,TGTGCCAGCAGTCGTAGCGGGAGGACCTACAATGAGCAGTTCTTC
TRBJ1-2,NA,TRBV30,NA,CAWNAPTHSNYGYTF,TGTGCCTGGAATGCCCCGACACATTCTAACTATGGCTACACCTTC
TRBJ2-2,NA,TRBV30,NA,CAWGDTGELFF,TGTGCCTGGGGAGACACCGGGGAGCTGTTTTTT
TRBJ2-1,TRBD1,TRBV14,NA,CASSQVGQGVYNEQFF,TGTGCCAGCAGCCAGGTAGGACAGGGCGTTTACAATGAGCAGTTCTTC
TRBJ2-2,NA,TRBV18,NA,CASSPIGADRRNTGELFF,TGTGCCAGCTCACCAATTGGGGCAGACAGGAGGAACACCGGGGAGCTGTTTTTT
TRBJ1-1,NA,TRBV7-9,few,CASSLSSGLAFF,TGTGCCAGCAGCTTAAGTTCAGGGTTAGCTTTCTTT
TRBJ2-5,NA,TRBV2,NA,CASTLQSQETQYF,TGTGCCAGCACCCTACAGTCCCAAGAGACCCAGTACTTC
TRBJ1-5,TRBD1,TRBV13,NA,CASSLGGQGVGPQHF,TGTGCCAGCAGCTTAGGTGGACAGGGGGTCGGGCCCCAGCATTTT
TRBJ1-2,TRBD1,TRBV5-1,NA,CASSLEGTGRYGYTF,TGCGCCAGCAGCTTGGAGGGGACAGGCCGTTATGGCTACACCTTC
TRBJ1-2,NA,TRBV1,NA,CTSSQNTPPGGDF,TGCACCAGCAGCCAAAATACCCCGCCCGGCGGGGACTTC
TRBJ2-1,TRBD1,TRBV12-5,NA,CASGRDRVGEQFF,TGTGCTAGTGGTAGGGACAGGGTCGGTGAGCAGTTCTTC
TRBJ2-3,NA,TRBV7-9,NA,CASSPQGSEGTDTQYF,TGTGCCAGCAGCCCCCAGGGTTCTGAGGGCACAGATACGCAGTATTTT
TRBJ1-2,NA,TRBV6-5,few,CASRADSVYGYTF,TGTGCCAGCAGGGCGGACAGCGTCTATGGCTACACCTTC
TRBJ2-1,TRBD1,TRBV11-3,NA,CASSPRDSQQFF,TGTGCCAGCAGCCCAAGGGACAGCCAGCAGTTCTTC
TRBJ2-1,NA,TRBV19,NA,CASSGHYNEQFF,TGTGCCAGTAGTGGGCACTACAATGAGCAGTTCTTC
TRBJ2-4,TRBD2,TRBV4-1,NA,CASRGKGKLAGSGYIQYF,TGCGCCAGCAGAGGGAAGGGAAAACTAGCGGGGTCCGGGTACATTCAGTACTTC
TRBJ1-1,TRBD1,TRBV7-6,NA,CASSLGGTANTEAFF,TGTGCCAGCAGCTTAGGGGGGACAGCGAACACTGAAGCTTTCTTT
TRBJ1-1,NA,TRBV10-3,NA,CAISESTRGTMNTEAFF,TGTGCCATCAGTGAGTCGACCCGGGGGACTATGAACACTGAAGCTTTCTTT
TRBJ2-3,TRBD2,TRBV7-6,NA,CASSMTSGRPITSTDTQYF,TGTGCCAGCAGCATGACTAGCGGGAGACCTATTACTAGCACAGATACGCAGTATTTT
TRBJ1-2,TRBD1,TRBV11-3,NA,CASSLEGQGFGYTF,TGTGCCAGCAGCTTAGAAGGACAGGGGTTCGGCTACACCTTC
TRBJ1-3,NA,TRBV5-1,once,CASSPTGFGNTIYF,TGCGCCAGCAGCCCTACAGGGTTCGGAAACACCATATATTTT
TRBJ1-5,NA,TRBV25-1,NA,CASSEQGMVQPQHF,TGTGCCAGCAGTGAACAGGGTATGGTACAGCCCCAGCATTTT
TRBJ1-5,NA,TRBV7-9,NA,CASSFGDTGNQPQHF,TGTGCCAGCAGCTTCGGGGACACAGGCAATCAGCCCCAGCATTTT
TRBJ2-7,NA,TRBV23-1,NA,CASSHEGRYYEQYF,TGCGCCAGCAGTCATGAGGGCCGATACTACGAGCAGTACTTC
TRBJ1-1,NA,TRBV28,NA,CASSLGFGQAEAFF,TGTGCCAGCAGTTTAGGTTTCGGACAAGCTGAAGCTTTCTTT
TRBJ2-3,NA,TRBV5-6,few,CASSSLPENPDTQYF,TGTGCCAGCAGCTCCCTCCCGGAGAACCCAGATACGCAGTATTTT
TRBJ2-1,TRBD2,TRBV27,NA,CASSLWGTSGTSYNEQFF,TGTGCCAGCAGTTTATGGGGGACTAGCGGGACCTCCTACAATGAGCAGTTCTTC
TRBJ2-3,TRBD2,TRBV5-1,NA,CASSLGGLAGGPTDTQYF,TGCGCCAGCAGCTTGGGGGGACTAGCGGGAGGGCCAACAGATACGCAGTATTTT
TRBJ2-7,NA,TRBV27,NA,CASSPVGSRYEQYF,TGTGCCAGCAGCCCCGTGGGCAGCCGCTACGAGCAGTACTTC
TRBJ1-1,NA,TRBV7-3,NA,CASSLSGDLNTEAFF,TGTGCCAGCAGCTTGTCAGGGGATCTGAACACTGAAGCTTTCTTT
TRBJ2-6,NA,TRBV9,NA,CASSTGTGANVLTF,TGTGCCAGCAGCACAGGGACTGGGGCCAACGTCCTGACTTTC
TRBJ2-2,NA,TRBV7-8,NA,CASSLGRDPGELFF,TGTGCCAGCAGCTTAGGCAGGGATCCCGGGGAGCTGTTTTTT
TRBJ1-5,TRBD1,TRBV5-4,NA,CASSRDREGGNQPQHF,TGTGCCAGCAGTCGGGACAGGGAAGGGGGCAATCAGCCCCAGCATTTT
TRBJ1-1,NA,TRBV7-6,NA,CASSLGQGTEAFF,TGTGCCAGCAGCTTAGGTCAGGGTACTGAAGCTTTCTTT
TRBJ1-6,NA,TRBV2,NA,CASSLVMRDSPLHF,TGTGCCAGCAGTCTCGTAATGAGGGATTCACCCCTCCACTTT
TRBJ1-2,NA,TRBV7-8,NA,CASARSTGGSANYGYTF,TGTGCCAGCGCCAGGAGCACAGGAGGGTCGGCTAACTATGGCTACACCTTC
TRBJ1-2,NA,TRBV19,NA,CASSGQTWNYGYTF,TGTGCCAGTAGTGGACAGACTTGGAACTATGGCTACACCTTC